The clone carrying this T cell receptor (beta chain) has ten or more counts. Its antigen is unidentified. The record originates from a study of T cells in Graves' hyperthyroidism and ophthalmopathy. Template material for amplifying TCR beta CDR3 regions consisted of RNA transcripts. The HTBI set primed first-round TCR CDR3 RT-PCR. TCRdb reanalysed the multiplex PCR reads using MiXCR and keeps one entry per CDR3 protein. The repertoire has about 610,000 distinct CDR3 sequences, approximately 15% of them found once; the top ten carry 4.3%. Study outcomes and limitations: The model anticipated ophthalmopathy a median around 6 months pre-onset.

The TCR comes from a woman between 40 and 55 years old with Graves' ophthalmopathy. The specimen was blood.

CDR3 protein: CASSDIREGDTEAFF. CDR3 DNA: TGTGCCAGCAGTGACATCAGGGAGGGTGACACTGAAGCTTTCTTT. This chain links TRBV6-2 or TRBV6-3 with TRBJ1-1; D is possibly TRBD1 (5 bases). Germline CDR1 MNHEY, CDR2 SVGEGT. V was trimmed by 5 bases and J by 3 bases, leaving 16 bases between them. The CDR3 is 15 residues long.